The clone carrying this T cell receptor beta chain was observed a handful of times. Its antigen is as yet unknown. In TCRdb, the reads were re-called with MiXCR into one record per CDR3 protein. Of approximately 340,000 distinct CDR3 sequences detected, about 27% appear once; the ten largest clones hold 20%. These data are taken from a study of T cell repertoires in cytomegalovirus infection. Study-level information: Selection of CMV epitopes for the study included recently identified HLA-C-restricted and well-studied HLA-B-restricted ones. Matching HLA type and CMV infection were both indicated by public TCR beta signatures.

V shed 7 bases and J shed 3 bases, with 12 bases lying between them. This CDR3 is built from 13 residues. Germline loops: CDR1 LNHDA, CDR2 SQIVND (reference sequence). The genes are TRBV19 and TRBJ1-2; no clear D gene. The sequence came from a human donor in good health (CMV status not recorded). Some clones in this sample may be carry-over from other donors' samples. The sequencing used cultured PBMCs, collected from culture after CMV antigen stimulation. CDR3 in DNA: TGTGCCAGTAAGACGGACCGTCACTATGGCTACACCTTC. It specifies CASKTDRHYGYTF.